This TCR beta chain came from a study of shared clonotypes between healthy human individuals. Study-level background: With ages of 18 to 49, the donors were a couple of women and a few men.

The ends were cut back, 3 bases at V and 7 bases at J, with 14 bases in the middle. The CDR3 has 13 amino acids. Germline CDR1 SGDLS, CDR2 YYNGEE. CD8 cells classed as naive were CD45RO-negative and positively selected for CCR7, excluding terminally differentiated effector memory CD45RA+ cells. Each sample came from a Caucasian adult donor living in Nashville, Tennessee. Worth noting for this clone: Its antigen is currently unknown.

Regarding the study as a whole: Naive subsets typically showed greater estimated richness than memory subsets.

Deep level was the assay's run setting. Data came from immunoSEQ multiplex PCR; TCRdb stores just in-frame clones and leaves some out. This table holds about 2 million clones, less than 95% found once. The receptor's source is a man aged 18 to 29 in good health. The sample was naive CD8+ T cells sorted from blood. This rearrangement joins TRBV9 to TRBJ2-7, with D possibly TRBD2 on 5 matching bases. CDR3 sequence (DNA): TGTGCCAGCAGCGAGGACGGGCGAGGGGAGCAGTACTTC. This encodes CASSEDGRGEQYF.